This TCR beta chain is drawn from a study of monozygotic twins with inflammatory bowel disease. Study-wide results and limits: Immunosuppressive treatments differing between patients may have added repertoire variability.

Per sample, reverse transcription was split into eight reactions. From the 5' RACE reads, TCRdb lists one entry per CDR3 protein and no DNA. The table for this sample gives approximately 330,000 distinct CDR3 sequences. On this clonotype: Its antigen remains unknown.

This sequence was found in a human donor with ulcerative colitis or Crohn's disease, or a healthy co-twin of an affected twin (not recorded which). Material for sequencing was blood.

CDR3 sequence: CASSQDGIGDSYEQYF. This rearrangement joins TRBV3-1 to TRBJ2-7. Germline V gene data show CDR1 as LGHDT and CDR2 as YNNKEL (reference sequence). This CDR3 has 16 residues.